The 30 T cell receptor beta chains in this list originate from one sample, sequenced in a study of blood T cell repertoires in COVID-19. This table comes from immunoSEQ multiplex PCR, and its TCRdb copy is limited to in-frame clones, with some not included. The top ten hold over 15% of the sample, which has about 130,000 clones, approximately 77% seen once. Sequencing used peripheral blood. The receptors here all came from a man aged 80 or over with acute or convalescent COVID-19.

The CDR3 region has the DNA TGTGCCAGCTCACCATTGGAGCAAGCTGGAAACACCATATATTTT. Translation: CASSPLEQAGNTIYF. The V gene is TRBV18, the J gene TRBJ1-3; D call uncertain. CDR3 length equals 15 residues. The V end lost 2 bases, the J end lost 2 bases, and 10 bases lay between the germline ends. CDR1 is KGHSH and CDR2 is LQKENI in the germline V gene. Together with reference TRBV18 and TRBJ1-3, the CDR3 gives the full variable domain: NAGVMQNPRHLVRRRGQEARLRCSPMKGHSHVYWYRQLPEEGLKFMVYLQKENIIDESGMPKERFSAEFPKEGPSILRIQQVVRGDSAAYFCASSPLEQAGNTIYFGEGSWLTVV.

The chain employs TRBV5-1 and TRBJ1-2; 11 bases are a match to TRBD1. J lost 7 bases, V lost 4 bases, and 6 bases had no gene match. CDR3 length equals 14 residues. The germline CDR1 and CDR2 sequences are SGHRS and YFSETQ. CDR3 nucleotides: TGCGCCAGCAGCCCTGGACAGGGGGCCAGTGGCTACACCTTC. Translating it yields CASSPGQGASGYTF.

The chain uses TRBV29-1 and TRBJ2-2; D uncertain. Germline loops: CDR1 SQVTM, CDR2 ANQGSEA. Trimming shortened V by 6 bases and J by 1 base, and 6 bases separated the two germline ends. The CDR3 extends over 12 amino acids. CDR3 bases: TGCAGCGTGCAACTGAACACCGGGGAGCTGTTTTTT. Its protein product is CSVQLNTGELFF.

The CDR3 coding sequence is TGTGCCAGCCAGGACAGGGGGTCCACTGAAGCTTTCTTT. Protein product: CASQDRGSTEAFF. The chain links TRBV6-5 to TRBJ1-1; TRBD1 matches at 10 bases. Trimming at V came to 8 bases and at J to 4 bases, leaving 4 bases not matched to a gene. The germline V gene encodes CDR1 MNHEY and CDR2 SVGAGI. CDR3 length: 13 residues.

V gene TRBV19 combines with J gene TRBJ2-2, with D perhaps TRBD2 (7 bases). The CDR3 spans 14 residues. Germline lookup yields CDR1 LNHDA and CDR2 SQIVND (reference sequence). Between the trimmed V and J ends, which lost 9 bases and 4 bases, there was a span of 15 bases. Written as DNA, the CDR3 is TGTGCCAGCACCTGGGGGGGCGGCACCGGGGAGCTGTTTTTT. Translated: CASTWGGGTGELFF.

V gene TRBV5-4 combines with J gene TRBJ2-1, with 10 bases lining up with TRBD2. The germline V gene has CDR1 SGHNT and CDR2 YYREEE (reference sequence). The trim removed 3 bases at V and 5 bases at J, leaving 5 bases unmatched. This CDR3 is 15 amino acids long. In nucleotides, the CDR3 is TGTGCCAGCAGCTCTCCTAGCGGGGGAAACAATGAGCAGTTCTTC. Translating gives CASSSPSGGNNEQFF.

V gene TRBV29-1 combines with J gene TRBJ2-1; 7 nucleotides line up with TRBD1. This CDR3 comprises 14 residues. The ends lost 5 bases at V and 6 bases at J; junction bases unmatched: 10. Germline loops: CDR1 SQVTM, CDR2 ANQGSEA. CDR3 coding DNA: TGCAGCGTTCGACAGGGAAGAGGTCTCAATGAGCAGTTCTTC. Translation gives CSVRQGRGLNEQFF.

This chain connects TRBV19 to TRBJ2-2, with unresolved D. V was trimmed by 3 bases and J by 2 bases, leaving 7 bases between them. From germline, CDR1 is LNHDA and CDR2 SQIVND (reference sequence). The CDR3 loop spans 14 amino acids. The CDR3 region is CASSIGVNTGELFF. Written as DNA, the CDR3 is TGTGCCAGTAGTATCGGTGTTAACACCGGGGAGCTGTTTTTT.

The chain is built from TRBV7-2 and TRBJ2-3; 8 bases agree with TRBD2. CDR3 length: 17 residues. The germline V gene encodes CDR1 SGHTA and CDR2 FQGNSA. The junction had 10 bases not matched to a gene; V was cut back by 3 bases and J by 2 bases. CDR3 amino acids: CASSLGTSGYLTDTQYF. The CDR3 DNA follows: TGTGCCAGCAGCTTGGGAACTAGCGGATACCTCACAGATACGCAGTATTTT.

V usage is TRBV7-2 and J usage is TRBJ1-2, with a tentative D call TRBD1 (6 bases). V shed 2 bases and J shed 7 bases, with 14 bases lying between them. CDR1 is SGHTA, CDR2 FQGNSA, per germline. The CDR3 runs 14 residues. The CDR3 DNA follows: TGTGCCAGCAGCTTACCGAGGGGGGGACGTGGCTACACCTTC. Its translation is CASSLPRGGRGYTF.

This clone has more than one count but fewer than ten. The chain recombines TRBV28 with TRBJ1-6; no clear D gene. V lost 5 bases and J 0 bases, leaving 8 bases between the germline ends. Germline V gene sequence: CDR1 MDHEN, CDR2 SYDVKM. CDR3 size: 15 residues. This CDR3 is CASSRDSSYNSPLHF. CDR3 sequence (DNA): TGTGCCAGCAGTCGGGATAGCTCCTATAATTCACCCCTCCACTTT.

A single count supports this clone. V gene TRBV5-6 combines with J gene TRBJ2-3; 9 bases align to TRBD2. Germline loops: CDR1 SGHDT, CDR2 YYEEEE. The CDR3 runs to 17 residues. The V gene end was trimmed by 0 bases and the J gene end by 1 base; junction bases not matched to a gene: 6. The CDR3 region is CASSLESGGTRTDTQYF. CDR3 DNA sequence: TGTGCCAGCAGCTTGGAGAGCGGGGGGACTCGCACAGATACGCAGTATTTT.

The J gene is TRBJ2-1, the V gene TRBV12-3 or TRBV12-4; TRBD1 is a possible D gene (5 bases). This CDR3 spans 13 amino acids. The V end was cut by 5 bases, the J end by 4 bases, with 9 bases between. The CDR3 protein is CASSMTAYNEQFF. DNA of the CDR3: TGTGCCAGCAGTATGACAGCTTACAATGAGCAGTTCTTC.

This sequence joins TRBV3-1 (or the pseudogene TRBV3-2) and TRBJ1-1; D is undetermined. Trimming removed 3 bases from V and 11 bases from J, with 13 bases in between. Per the germline V gene, CDR1 is LGHDT and CDR2 is YNNKEL (reference sequence). This CDR3 comprises 12 residues. The CDR3, as DNA: TGTGCCAGCAGCCAGCCGACCCAACAGGCTTTCTTT. Its protein product is CASSQPTQQAFF.

V and J are TRBV2 and TRBJ1-5, with TRBD1 matching 7 bases. This CDR3 is 14 amino acids long. Germline V gives CDR1 SNHLY, CDR2 FYNNEI. V was clipped by 5 bases and J by 3 bases; unmatched bases: 4. The chain's CDR3 is CASSYRGPNQPQHF. The DNA of the CDR3 is TGTGCCAGCAGTTACAGGGGTCCCAATCAGCCCCAGCATTTT.

The CDR3 is CASSGQGNTEAFF. The CDR3, as DNA: TGCGCCAGCAGCGGACAGGGTAACACTGAAGCTTTCTTT. The rearrangement joins TRBV5-1 to TRBJ1-1, with 8 nucleotides matching TRBD1. The V segment lost 4 bases and the J segment 2 bases; nucleotides outside the gene matches: 1. The CDR3 runs 13 residues. In germline, CDR1 is SGHRS, CDR2 YFSETQ.

V is TRBV19 and J is TRBJ1-4, with TRBD1 as a possible D gene (6 bases). CDR1 is LNHDA, CDR2 SQIVND, per germline (reference sequence). V was shortened by 8 bases and J by 0 bases, with 13 bases between the two germline ends. The CDR3 covers 15 residues. The DNA of the CDR3 is TGTGCCAGTCGAAGGACAGCCGCAACTAATGAAAAACTGTTTTTT. It translates to CASRRTAATNEKLFF.

The J gene is TRBJ2-7, the V gene TRBV10-3, with D perhaps matching TRBD2 (7 bases). Germline CDR1 reads ENHRY; CDR2 reads SYGVKD. The V end was cut by 7 bases, the J end by 5 bases, with 24 bases between. This CDR3 region has 16 residues. The DNA for the CDR3 is TGTGCCATCACGGATGGGTCGGGGGGCATCATCCACGAGCAGTACTTC. Amino acids: CAITDGSGGIIHEQYF.

V is TRBV5-4 and J is TRBJ2-3; tentative D call: TRBD2 (7 bases). The germline V and J ends were trimmed by 0 bases and 3 bases, with 14 bases remaining between them. The germline V gene encodes CDR1 SGHNT and CDR2 YYREEE (reference sequence). CDR3 size: 16 residues. The CDR3 DNA sequence: TGTGCCAGCAGCTTGGGCGGGGGCCCGGCAACAGATACGCAGTATTTT. This gives the protein CASSLGGGPATDTQYF.

This clone has just one count. This chain connects TRBV7-2 to TRBJ1-1; 9 bases align to TRBD1. The CDR3 is made up of 14 amino acids. The V segment lost 5 bases and the J segment 4 bases; nucleotides outside the gene matches: 5. The germline V gene encodes CDR1 SGHTA and CDR2 FQGNSA. CDR3 nucleotides: TGTGCCAGCAGCCTGGACAGGGGAAGCACTGAAGCTTTCTTT. Its translation is CASSLDRGSTEAFF.

The chain has TRBV5-4 and TRBJ1-3; D remains ambiguous. The V and J ends lost 3 bases and 0 bases respectively, with 13 bases between them. The germline CDR1 and CDR2 sequences are SGHNT and YYREEE (reference sequence). This CDR3 has 16 amino acids. The CDR3 loop is CASSSEAGLSGNTIYF. The CDR3 nucleotides read TGTGCCAGCAGCTCCGAGGCGGGCCTCTCTGGAAACACCATATATTTT.

CDR3 in DNA: TGTGCCAGCAGCTTAACGGGGGACCCCTCCTACGAGCAGTACTTC. It specifies CASSLTGDPSYEQYF. V and J are TRBV11-2 and TRBJ2-7, with D perhaps matching TRBD2 (6 bases). The CDR3 is made up of 15 amino acids. Germline lookup yields CDR1 SGHAT and CDR2 FQNNGV. With 2 bases removed from V and 0 bases from J, the gap between germline ends came to 11 bases.

The rearrangement joins TRBV7-9 to TRBJ1-6; 9 nucleotides line up with TRBD1. Germline V gene data show CDR1 as SEHNR and CDR2 as FQNEAQ (reference sequence). V trimming: 5 bases; J trimming: 8 bases; junction bases outside the gene matches: 4. There are 14 residues in the CDR3. CDR3 in amino acids: CASSPDRGHSPLHF. CDR3 nucleotide sequence: TGTGCCAGCAGCCCGGACAGGGGACATTCACCCCTCCACTTT.

With regard to this clone: Other DNA sequences in this sample translate to the same CDR3. This rearrangement joins TRBV29-1 to TRBJ1-1; D uncertain. Between the trimmed V and J ends, which lost 4 bases and 0 bases, there was a span of 9 bases. Germline V lookup: CDR1 SQVTM, CDR2 ANQGSEA. The CDR3 runs to 13 residues. Here the CDR3 DNA reads TGCAGCGTTGGAGGCAAACTGAACACTGAAGCTTTCTTT. Protein sequence: CSVGGKLNTEAFF.

The CDR3 loop is CASRPDRGLFSLHF. The CDR3 DNA reads TGTGCCAGCAGACCCGACAGGGGGCTATTCTCCCTCCACTTT. The chain links TRBV6-5 to TRBJ1-6; 10 nucleotides line up with TRBD1. The CDR3 covers 14 residues. With V trimmed by 6 bases and J by 14 bases, 10 bases remained unmatched. Germline V gives CDR1 MNHEY, CDR2 SVGAGI.

The chain uses TRBV29-1 and TRBJ2-7; D is perhaps TRBD1 or TRBD2 (6 bases each). Per germline, CDR1 SQVTM and CDR2 ANQGSEA. V shed 7 bases and J shed 2 bases, with 15 bases lying between them. CDR3 length: 13 amino acids. The CDR3 loop is CSAREGGPYEQYF. The CDR3 DNA follows: TGCAGCGCGCGGGAAGGGGGACCCTACGAGCAGTACTTC.

This clone is medium-sized within its sample. The CDR3 DNA reads TGTGCCAGTAAACAGGGAGCCCGGGAGCTGTTTTTT. Protein product: CASKQGARELFF. The V call is TRBV19, the J call TRBJ2-2, with a possible D match to TRBD1 (6 bases). CDR3 length: 12 residues. V lost 7 bases and J lost 9, with 12 bases in between. Germline CDR1 LNHDA, CDR2 SQIVND (reference sequence). The full variable domain, with the rest looked up from reference TRBV19 and TRBJ2-2, is DGGITQSPKYLFRKEGQNVTLSCEQNLNHDAMYWYRQDPGQGLRLIYYSQIVNDFQKGDIAEGYSVSREKKESFPLTVTSAQKNPTAFYLCASKQGARELFFGEGSRLTVL.

The chain recombines TRBV7-2 with TRBJ1-6; 11 bases are a match to TRBD1. The length of the CDR3 is 15 residues. V was pared by 6 bases and J by 10 bases, with 8 bases of the junction left unmatched. Germline V gene data show CDR1 as SGHTA and CDR2 as FQGNSA. CDR3 region: CASRGPGTGGSPLHF. DNA of the CDR3: TGTGCCAGCAGGGGCCCCGGGACAGGGGGATCACCCCTCCACTTT.

This chain joins TRBV27 and TRBJ2-3; possible D gene TRBD2, 5 bases. This CDR3 is built from 15 residues. Germline CDR1 reads MNHEY; CDR2 reads SMNVEV (reference sequence). Trimming took off 3 bases at V and 3 bases at J, with 13 bases between the two ends. CDR3 nucleotide sequence: TGTGCCAGCAGTTTGGGAGTGGCGGTTACAGATACGCAGTATTTT. Protein sequence: CASSLGVAVTDTQYF.

This sequence joins TRBV28 and TRBJ1-5; 7 bases fit TRBD1. CDR3 length: 15 amino acids. CDR1 and CDR2 from the germline V gene are MDHEN and SYDVKM. Germline trimming cut 5 bases from V and 0 bases from J; bases unmatched to any gene: 4. The CDR3 DNA sequence: TGTGCCAGCAGTCGTGCAGGGGGTAGCAATCAGCCCCAGCATTTT. It yields the protein CASSRAGGSNQPQHF.